These 6 T cell receptor beta chains were all obtained from the same sample, sequenced in a study of graft-versus-host responses after intestinal transplantation. Sequencing was performed with immunoSEQ multiplex PCR; in TCRdb, only in-frame clones are kept and a portion is missing. The table records 85,000 to 100,000 clones, roughly 92% of them present only once. No antigens are known for them. The sample here was unstimulated CD8+ T cells sorted from spleen or lymph node cells, taken before transplant. Every receptor here comes from a human donor who was the organ donor for an intestinal transplant.

V is TRBV27 and J is TRBJ2-2, with 8 bases lining up with TRBD1. V lost 2 bases to trimming and J lost 4 bases; unmatched junction nucleotides: 6. The CDR3 is 16 amino acids. Germline CDR1 and CDR2: MNHEY and SMNVEV (reference sequence). CDR3 residues: CASSLRDRGFTGELFF. The DNA of the CDR3 is TGTGCCAGCAGTTTAAGAGACAGGGGATTCACCGGGGAGCTGTTTTTT.

The genes are TRBV11-1 and TRBJ2-7, with 9 bases aligning to TRBD2. Germline CDR1 is SGHAT and CDR2 is FQDESV (reference sequence). This CDR3 spans 15 amino acids. Trimming removed 5 bases from V and 3 bases from J; junction bases left unmatched: 8. The CDR3 spells CASSPDRREGYEQYF. The CDR3 DNA is TGTGCCAGCAGCCCAGACCGGCGGGAGGGCTACGAGCAGTACTTC.

The V gene is TRBV27, the J gene TRBJ2-1, with a tentative D call TRBD1 (6 bases). V gave up 3 bases and J gave up 0 bases, with 6 bases separating them. Germline loops: CDR1 MNHEY, CDR2 SMNVEV (reference sequence). This CDR3 contains 14 residues. CDR3 bases: TGTGCCAGCAGTTTCAGGGGCTCCTACAATGAGCAGTTCTTC. Its protein is CASSFRGSYNEQFF.

V is TRBV5-4 and J is TRBJ1-2; D possibly corresponds to TRBD1 (6 bases). The CDR3 has 14 residues. Germline CDR1 is SGHNT and CDR2 is YYREEE (reference sequence). Trimming cost V 2 bases and J 5 bases, with 13 bases left between them. DNA of the CDR3: TGTGCCAGCAGCTTTGGGACAATCCTGTATGGCTACACCTTC. It translates to CASSFGTILYGYTF.

The CDR3 is CASSFFPPRAGERDTQYF. In DNA, the CDR3 is TGTGCCAGCAGCTTTTTCCCGCCGCGGGCGGGTGAGAGGGATACGCAGTATTTT. V usage is TRBV5-6 and J usage is TRBJ2-3, with D perhaps matching TRBD2 (5 bases). This CDR3 has 18 amino acids. In germline, CDR1 is SGHDT, CDR2 YYEEEE. V was pared by 2 bases and J by 6 bases, with 25 bases between. The variable domain in full, with the rest retrieved from reference TRBV5-6 and TRBJ2-3, is DAGVTQSPTHLIKTRGQQVTLRCSPKSGHDTVSWYQQALGQGPQFIFQYYEEEERQRGNFPDRFSGHQFPNYSSELNVNALLLGDSALYLCASSFFPPRAGERDTQYFGPGTRLTVL.

V gene TRBV15 combines with J gene TRBJ2-1, with 11 bases identical to TRBD2. Germline V lookup: CDR1 LNHNV, CDR2 YYDKDF (reference sequence). The CDR3 spans 18 residues. The ends lost 0 bases at V and 9 bases at J; junction bases unmatched: 13. The DNA for the CDR3 is TGTGCCACCAGCAGAGATCCTCTTGGACTAGCGGGTGTATGTGAGCAGTTCTTC. Protein: CATSRDPLGLAGVCEQFF.